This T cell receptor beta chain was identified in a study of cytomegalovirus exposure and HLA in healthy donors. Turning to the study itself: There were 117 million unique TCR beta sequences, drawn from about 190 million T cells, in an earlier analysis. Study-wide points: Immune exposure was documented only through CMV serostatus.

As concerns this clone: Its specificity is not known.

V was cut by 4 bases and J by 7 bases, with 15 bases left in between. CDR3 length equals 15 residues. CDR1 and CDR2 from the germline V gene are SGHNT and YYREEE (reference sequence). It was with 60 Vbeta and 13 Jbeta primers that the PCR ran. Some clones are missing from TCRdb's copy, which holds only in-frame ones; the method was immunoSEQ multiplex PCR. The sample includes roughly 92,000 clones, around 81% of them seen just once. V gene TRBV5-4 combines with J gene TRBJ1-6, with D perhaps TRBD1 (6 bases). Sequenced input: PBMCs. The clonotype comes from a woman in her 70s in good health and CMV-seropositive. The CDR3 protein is CASSTRGQGNSPLHF. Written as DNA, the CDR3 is TGTGCCAGCAGCACCCGGGGCCAGGGGAATTCACCCCTCCACTTT. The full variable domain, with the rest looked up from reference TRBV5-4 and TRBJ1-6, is ETGVTQSPTHLIKTRGQQVTLRCSSQSGHNTVSWYQQALGQGPQFIFQYYREEENGRGNFPPRFSGLQFPNYSSELNVNALELDDSALYLCASSTRGQGNSPLHFGNGTRLTVT.